The T cell receptor beta chain under discussion was sequenced for a study of siplizumab effects on memory and regulatory T cells. Findings and limits, study-wide: Among alloreactive clones, only a minor fraction mapped to unstimulated subsets. Memory cells seemed less diverse than naive T cells, which also seemed major contributors to the alloresponse. On average, roughly 70% of mappable alloreactive CD4+ clones were Treg-derived under siplizumab, against roughly 27% in controls. Researchers could not give a naive or memory phenotype to roughly 75-95% of proliferating CD4+ or CD8+ clones.

A remark on this clone: Antigen specificity is unknown.

From germline, CDR1 is SEHNR and CDR2 FQNEAQ (reference sequence). This CDR3 contains 13 residues. V lost 1 base, J lost 3 bases, and 7 bases lay in between. TCRdb's copy holds only in-frame clones and misses some; the assay was immunoSEQ multiplex PCR. This table has about 82,000 clones, about nine tenths appearing once. This chain links TRBV7-9 with TRBJ2-7; the D is unclear. The source of this sequence is a human donor in good health. The specimen sequenced was Tregs sorted from blood. The CDR3 nucleotides are TGTGCCAGCAGCTTAGGCGGTCTCTACGAGCAGTACTTC. It yields the protein CASSLGGLYEQYF.